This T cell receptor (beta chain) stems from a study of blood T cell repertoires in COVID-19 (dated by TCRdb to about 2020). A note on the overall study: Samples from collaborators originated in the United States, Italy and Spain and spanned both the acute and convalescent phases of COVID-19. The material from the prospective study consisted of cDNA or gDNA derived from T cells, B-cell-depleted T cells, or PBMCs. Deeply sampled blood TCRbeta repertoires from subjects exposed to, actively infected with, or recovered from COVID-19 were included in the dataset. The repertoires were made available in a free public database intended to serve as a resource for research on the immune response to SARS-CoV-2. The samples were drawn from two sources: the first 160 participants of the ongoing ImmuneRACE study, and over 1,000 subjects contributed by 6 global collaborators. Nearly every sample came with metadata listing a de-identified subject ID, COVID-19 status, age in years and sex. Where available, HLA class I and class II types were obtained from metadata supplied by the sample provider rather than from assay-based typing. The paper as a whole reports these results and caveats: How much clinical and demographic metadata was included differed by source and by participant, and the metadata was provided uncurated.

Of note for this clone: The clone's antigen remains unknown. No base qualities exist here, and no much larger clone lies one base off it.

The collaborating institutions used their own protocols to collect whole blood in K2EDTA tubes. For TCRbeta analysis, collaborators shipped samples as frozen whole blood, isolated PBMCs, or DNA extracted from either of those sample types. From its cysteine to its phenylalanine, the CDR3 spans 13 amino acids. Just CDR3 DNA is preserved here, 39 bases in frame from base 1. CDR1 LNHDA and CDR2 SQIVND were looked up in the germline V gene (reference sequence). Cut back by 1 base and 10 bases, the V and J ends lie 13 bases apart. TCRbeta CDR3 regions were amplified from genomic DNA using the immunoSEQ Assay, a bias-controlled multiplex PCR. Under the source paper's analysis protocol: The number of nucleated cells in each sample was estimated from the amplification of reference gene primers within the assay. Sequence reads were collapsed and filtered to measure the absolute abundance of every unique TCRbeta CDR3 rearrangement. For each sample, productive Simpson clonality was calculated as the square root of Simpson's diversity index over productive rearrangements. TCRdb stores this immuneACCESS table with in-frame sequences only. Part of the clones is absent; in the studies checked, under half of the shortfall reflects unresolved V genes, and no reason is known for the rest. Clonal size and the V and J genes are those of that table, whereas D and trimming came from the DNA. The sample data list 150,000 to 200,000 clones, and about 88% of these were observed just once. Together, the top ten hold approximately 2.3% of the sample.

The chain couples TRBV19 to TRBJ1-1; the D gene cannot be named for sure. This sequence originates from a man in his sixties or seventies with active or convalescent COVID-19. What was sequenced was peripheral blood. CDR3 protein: CASSIGASSTAFF. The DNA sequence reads TGTGCCAGTAGTATAGGGGCGTCTTCAACAGCTTTCTTT.